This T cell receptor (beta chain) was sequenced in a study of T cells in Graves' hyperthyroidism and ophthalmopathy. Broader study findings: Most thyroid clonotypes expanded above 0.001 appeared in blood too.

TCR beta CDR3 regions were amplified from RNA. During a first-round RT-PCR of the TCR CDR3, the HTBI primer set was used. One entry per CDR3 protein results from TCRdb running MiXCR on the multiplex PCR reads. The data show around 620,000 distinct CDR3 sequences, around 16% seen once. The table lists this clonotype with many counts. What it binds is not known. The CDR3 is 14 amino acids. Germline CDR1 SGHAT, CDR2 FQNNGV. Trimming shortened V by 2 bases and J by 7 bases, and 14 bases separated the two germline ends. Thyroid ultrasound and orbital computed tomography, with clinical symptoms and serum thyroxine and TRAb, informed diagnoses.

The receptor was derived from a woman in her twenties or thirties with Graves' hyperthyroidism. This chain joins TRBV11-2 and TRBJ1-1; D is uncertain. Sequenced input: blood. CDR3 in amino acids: CASSLSVLSGEAFF. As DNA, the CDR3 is TGTGCCAGCAGCTTATCGGTTCTCTCCGGTGAAGCTTTCTTT.